A selection of T cell receptor beta chains follows, all from one sample in a study of blood T cell repertoires in COVID-19. TCRdb keeps only in-frame clones here, not all; method: immunoSEQ multiplex PCR. Altogether around 69,000 clones are present, 65% to 90% being singletons, with the ten largest covering roughly 25%. Sequenced input: peripheral blood. All receptors derive from a man between 50 and 59 years old with acute or convalescent COVID-19. The CDR3 runs from the conserved cysteine through the conserved F or W. A D gene is named only where the DNA matches it firmly. Size values are once, few and many counts, or a class for expanded clones, and some rows have none.

clone size	J gene	D gene	V gene	CDR3 DNA	CDR3 protein
few	TRBJ1-3	-	TRBV7-2	TGTGCCAGCAGCTTAACAGGGACTGGAAACACCATATATTTT	CASSLTGTGNTIYF
-	TRBJ2-1	-	TRBV11-3	TGTGCCAGCAGCTTAAGTAGCTTTTCGGAGCAGTTCTTC	CASSLSSFSEQFF
-	TRBJ2-2	-	TRBV29-1	TGCAGCGTTGAGGGTTTAGGGGCAGGGGACGGGGAGCTGTTTTTT	CSVEGLGAGDGELFF
-	TRBJ1-2	TRBD1	TRBV4-1	TGCGCCAGCAGCCAGCGTACAGGGGCCTATGGCTACACCTTC	CASSQRTGAYGYTF
-	TRBJ1-1	-	TRBV2	TGTGCCAGCAGTGATGAGCTGAGGGCATACACTGAAGCTTTCTTT	CASSDELRAYTEAFF
-	TRBJ1-2	TRBD1	TRBV5-1	TGCGCCAGCAGTAAGACAGGGTGGTCTGGAGAGAATGGCTACACCTTC	CASSKTGWSGENGYTF
-	TRBJ1-4	TRBD1	TRBV5-1	TGCGCCAGCAGCTTGGCCGGGACAGCCTCCGAGGAACTGTTTTTT	CASSLAGTASEELFF
-	TRBJ2-1	-	TRBV24-1	TGTGCCACCAGTGGCGGGGGGGACAGGGGATGGGGACCTGCCTACAATGAGCAGTTCTTC	CATSGGGDRGWGPAYNEQFF
-	TRBJ1-3	TRBD1	TRBV15	TGTGCCACCAGCAGAGACAACAGGGGGCTTGGAAACACCATATATTTT	CATSRDNRGLGNTIYF
-	TRBJ2-7	-	TRBV28	TGTGCCAGCAGTTTGGGGGGATTGGAGCAGTACTTC	CASSLGGLEQYF
-	TRBJ1-6	TRBD1	TRBV3-1/TRBV3-2	TGTGCCAGCAGCCCACCCACAGGGGATAATTCACCCCTCCACTTT	CASSPPTGDNSPLHF
many	TRBJ2-5	-	TRBV14	TGTGCCAGCAGCCAAGCCCGGGTTCCCCAAGAGACCCAGTACTTC	CASSQARVPQETQYF
-	TRBJ2-1	TRBD2	TRBV6-2/TRBV6-3	TGTGCCAGCAGTTACCGACTAGCGGTCTACCGAGGACTCAACAATGAGCAGTTCTTC	CASSYRLAVYRGLNNEQFF
-	TRBJ1-6	TRBD1	TRBV28	TGTGCCAGCAGTGGTCTTACAGGGGAGGATTCACCCCTCCACTTT	CASSGLTGEDSPLHF
-	TRBJ1-1	TRBD1	TRBV5-8	TGTGCCAGCAGCTTAGCGACAGGGGACTTTGGATCGAACACTGAAGCTTTCTTT	CASSLATGDFGSNTEAFF
-	TRBJ1-5	TRBD1	TRBV6-1	TGTGCCAGCAGTGGTAAGGACAGGGCGGGTCTGCAGCCCCAGCATTTT	CASSGKDRAGLQPQHF
once	TRBJ2-5	TRBD2	TRBV5-1	TGCGCCAGCAGCGAGGAGGCTAGCGGGGGGGCGGCCCAAGAGACCCAGTACTTC	CASSEEASGGAAQETQYF
-	TRBJ1-1	TRBD1	TRBV30	TGTGCCTGGAGTCAGGGGGTGAACACTGAAGCTTTCTTT	CAWSQGVNTEAFF
-	TRBJ2-5	TRBD1	TRBV18	TGTGCCAGTTCCACCGAACAGGGGGCGGAGACCCAGTACTTC	CASSTEQGAETQYF
-	TRBJ2-1	-	TRBV11-2	TGTGCCAGCAGCTTAGGTCTTTACAATGAGCAGTTCTTC	CASSLGLYNEQFF
-	TRBJ2-1	TRBD2	TRBV5-4	TGTGCCAGCAGCCCTCCGACTAGCGGATACAATGAGCAGTTCTTC	CASSPPTSGYNEQFF
-	TRBJ2-7	-	TRBV27	TGTGCCAGCAGTTTATCGGGGGGACCGTTCGAGCAGTACTTC	CASSLSGGPFEQYF
-	TRBJ2-1	TRBD1	TRBV11-2	TGTGCCAGCAGCTTCCGGGACAGGGAGTACAATGAGCAGTTCTTC	CASSFRDREYNEQFF
-	TRBJ1-1	-	TRBV30	TGTGCCTGGAGTGTATACAGCAACACTGAAGCTTTCTTT	CAWSVYSNTEAFF
few	TRBJ2-7	-	TRBV5-1	TGCGCCAGCAGCTTTAGGACAGACAGTTACGAGCAGTACTTC	CASSFRTDSYEQYF
once	TRBJ1-1	-	TRBV6-6	TGTGCCAGCAGTTTTAGGGGGTCTGAAGCTTTCTTT	CASSFRGSEAFF
-	TRBJ2-1	TRBD1	TRBV6-4	TGTGCCAGCAGTGCGTCGGGGACAGGGGGCAGCGAGCAGTTCTTC	CASSASGTGGSEQFF
-	TRBJ2-1	TRBD2	TRBV18	TGTGCCAGCTCACCCGCTAGCGGGGAAAGCTCCTACAATGAGCAGTTCTTC	CASSPASGESSYNEQFF
-	TRBJ1-3	-	TRBV3-1/TRBV3-2	TGTGCCAGCAGCCAAGACAGGGAGGCTGGAAACACCATATATTTT	CASSQDREAGNTIYF
-	TRBJ1-4	-	TRBV9	TGTGCCAGCAGCCCTCGTTGGGGGGGCGGTCAAAAACTGTTTTTT	CASSPRWGGGQKLFF
few	TRBJ2-1	-	TRBV30	TGTGCCTGGAAGCAAGCCCCCACAGGCGGGGGACAACCGTACAATGAGCAGTTCTTC	CAWKQAPTGGGQPYNEQFF
-	TRBJ2-5	-	TRBV12-3/TRBV12-4	TGTGCCAGCAGTTTTAACAGCCAAGAGACCCAGTACTTC	CASSFNSQETQYF
-	TRBJ1-2	-	TRBV2	TGTGCCAGCAGGGCGGTGGCAGGGATCCACTATGGCTACACCTTC	CASRAVAGIHYGYTF
-	TRBJ2-7	-	TRBV11-2	TGTGCCAGCAGCTTAGCGGGGGACCCCTACGAGCAGTACTTC	CASSLAGDPYEQYF
few	TRBJ2-3	-	TRBV15	TGTGCCACCAGCAGACGGACAAGTGAGGCAGATACGCAGTATTTT	CATSRRTSEADTQYF
-	TRBJ1-3	TRBD1	TRBV5-1	TGCGCCAGCACGGTGGGGGACAGTCGAAACACCATATATTTT	CASTVGDSRNTIYF
-	TRBJ2-5	-	TRBV5-4	TGTGCCAGCAGCCCCCGGGATAACGAAGAGACCCAGTACTTC	CASSPRDNEETQYF
-	TRBJ2-7	TRBD2	TRBV7-9	TGTGCCAGCAGCTTGGGGGGGAACAACGAGCAGTACTTC	CASSLGGNNEQYF
-	TRBJ2-5	-	TRBV10-2	TGCGCCAGCAGTGCTAGGGGGGGCGACGGCGAGACCCAGTACTTC	CASSARGGDGETQYF
once	TRBJ1-2	-	TRBV28	TGTGCCAGCAATACCCGGGGGGCCGGAGACTATGGCTACACCTTC	CASNTRGAGDYGYTF
-	TRBJ2-7	TRBD2	TRBV7-2	TGTGCCAGCAGCTTGAGGCCTAGCGGCTACGAGCAGTACTTC	CASSLRPSGYEQYF
few	TRBJ1-6	-	TRBV5-1	TGCGCCAGCAGCTTGGATACAGGGCCCCATTCACCCCTCCACTTT	CASSLDTGPHSPLHF
-	TRBJ2-7	-	TRBV14	TGTGCCAGCAGCCAAGGGCAGGGAAGGCAGTACTTC	CASSQGQGRQYF
-	TRBJ1-2	-	TRBV3-1/TRBV3-2	TGTGCCAGCAGCCAAGATCTTGGGGGCGGCTATGGCTACACCTTC	CASSQDLGGGYGYTF
-	TRBJ2-5	-	TRBV10-2	TGCGCCAGCAGCGACGTCCGGACAGCGGTAACGGAGACCCAGTACTTC	CASSDVRTAVTETQYF
-	TRBJ2-3	TRBD2	TRBV5-1	TGCGCCAGCAGGGCTAGCGGGGGCCCAGATACGCAGTATTTT	CASRASGGPDTQYF
once	TRBJ1-1	-	TRBV6-6	TGTGCCAGCAGTTTTAACAGGGACACTGAAGCTTTCTTT	CASSFNRDTEAFF
-	TRBJ2-3	TRBD2	TRBV20-1	TGCAGTGCTGGGGGGGCAGATACGCAGTATTTT	CSAGGADTQYF
-	TRBJ1-2	TRBD1	TRBV6-5	TGTGCCACCCATTTGGGACAGAGCTATGGCTACACCTTC	CATHLGQSYGYTF
-	TRBJ2-3	TRBD1	TRBV30	TGTGCCTGGAGTACCCTTGACAGGGTCACAGATACGCAGTATTTT	CAWSTLDRVTDTQYF